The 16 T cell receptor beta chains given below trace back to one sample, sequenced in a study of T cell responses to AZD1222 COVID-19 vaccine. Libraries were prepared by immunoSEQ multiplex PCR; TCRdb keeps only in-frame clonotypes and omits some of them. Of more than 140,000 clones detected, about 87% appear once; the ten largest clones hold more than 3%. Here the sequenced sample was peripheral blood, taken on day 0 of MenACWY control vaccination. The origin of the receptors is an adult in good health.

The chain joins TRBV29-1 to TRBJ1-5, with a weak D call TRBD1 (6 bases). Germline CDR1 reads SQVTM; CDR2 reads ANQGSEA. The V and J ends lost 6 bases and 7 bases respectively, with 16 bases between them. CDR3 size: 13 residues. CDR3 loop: CSVATGREQPQHF. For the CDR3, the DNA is TGCAGCGTGGCCACAGGGAGGGAGCAGCCCCAGCATTTT.

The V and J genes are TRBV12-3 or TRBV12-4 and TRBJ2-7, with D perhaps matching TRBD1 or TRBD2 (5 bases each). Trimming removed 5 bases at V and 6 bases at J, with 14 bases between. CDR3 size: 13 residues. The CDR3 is CASSGTVSGEQYF. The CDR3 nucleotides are TGTGCCAGCAGTGGGACGGTATCCGGCGAGCAGTACTTC.

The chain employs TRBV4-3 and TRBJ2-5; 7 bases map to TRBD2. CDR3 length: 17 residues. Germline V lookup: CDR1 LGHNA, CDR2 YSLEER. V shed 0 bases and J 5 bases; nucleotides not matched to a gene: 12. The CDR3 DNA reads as TGCGCCAGCAGCCAAGATGGTAGAGGGAGCGGGGTCGAGACCCAGTACTTC. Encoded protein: CASSQDGRGSGVETQYF.

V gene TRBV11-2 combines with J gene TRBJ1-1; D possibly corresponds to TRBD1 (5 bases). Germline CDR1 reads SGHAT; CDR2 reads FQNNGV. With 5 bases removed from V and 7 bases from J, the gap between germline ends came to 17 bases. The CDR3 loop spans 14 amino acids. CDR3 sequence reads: CASSALAGGDEAFF. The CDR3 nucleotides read TGTGCCAGCAGCGCGTTAGCCGGGGGGGATGAAGCTTTCTTT.

The CDR3 DNA reads as TGTGCCAGCAGTGAAACAGGGAGATATGGCTACACCTTC. Protein product: CASSETGRYGYTF. V usage is TRBV6-1 and J usage is TRBJ1-2; D might be TRBD1 (6 bases). Trimming shortened V by 2 bases and J by 5 bases, and 9 bases separated the two germline ends. This CDR3 is built from 13 residues. Germline CDR1 is MNHNS and CDR2 is SASEGT.

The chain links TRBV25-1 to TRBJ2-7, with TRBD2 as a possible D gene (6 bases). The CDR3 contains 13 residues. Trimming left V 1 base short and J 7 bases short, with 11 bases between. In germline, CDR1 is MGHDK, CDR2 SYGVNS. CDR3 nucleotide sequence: TGTGCCAGCAGTGAATGGGCCGGAGGGGAGCAGTACTTC. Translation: CASSEWAGGEQYF.

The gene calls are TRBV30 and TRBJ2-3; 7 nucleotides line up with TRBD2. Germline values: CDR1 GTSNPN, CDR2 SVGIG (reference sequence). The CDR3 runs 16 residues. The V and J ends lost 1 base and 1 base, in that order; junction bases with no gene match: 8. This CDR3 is CAWSDSGRVGTDTQYF. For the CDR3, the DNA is TGTGCCTGGAGTGATAGTGGGAGGGTAGGCACAGATACGCAGTATTTT. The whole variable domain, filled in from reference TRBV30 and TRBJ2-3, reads SQTIHQWPATLVQPVGSPLSLECTVEGTSNPNLYWYRQAAGRGLQLLFYSVGIGQISSEVPQNLSASRPQDRQFILSSKKLLLSDSGFYLCAWSDSGRVGTDTQYFGPGTRLTVL.

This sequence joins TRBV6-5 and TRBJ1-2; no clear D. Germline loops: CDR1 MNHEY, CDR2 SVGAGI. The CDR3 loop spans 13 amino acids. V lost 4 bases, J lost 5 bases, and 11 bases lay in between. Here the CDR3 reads CASSFPGWYGYTF. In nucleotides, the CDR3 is TGTGCCAGCAGTTTCCCGGGTTGGTATGGCTACACCTTC.

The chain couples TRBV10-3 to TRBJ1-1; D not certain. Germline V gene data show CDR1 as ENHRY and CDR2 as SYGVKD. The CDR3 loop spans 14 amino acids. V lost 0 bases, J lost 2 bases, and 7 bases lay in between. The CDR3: CAISESAVNTEAFF. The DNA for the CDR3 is TGTGCCATCAGTGAGTCGGCAGTTAACACTGAAGCTTTCTTT.

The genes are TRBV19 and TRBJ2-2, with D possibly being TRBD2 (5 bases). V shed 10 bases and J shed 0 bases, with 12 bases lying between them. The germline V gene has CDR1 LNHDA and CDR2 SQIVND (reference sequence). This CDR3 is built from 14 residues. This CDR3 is CATQRSPNTGELFF. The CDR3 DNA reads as TGTGCCACCCAGCGGAGCCCGAACACCGGGGAGCTGTTTTTT.

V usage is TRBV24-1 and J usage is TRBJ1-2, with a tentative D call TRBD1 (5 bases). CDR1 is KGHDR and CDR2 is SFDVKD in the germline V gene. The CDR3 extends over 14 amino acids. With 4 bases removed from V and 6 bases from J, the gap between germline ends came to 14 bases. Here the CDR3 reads CATSDPVRADGYTF. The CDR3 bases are TGTGCCACCAGTGACCCCGTCAGGGCTGATGGCTACACCTTC.

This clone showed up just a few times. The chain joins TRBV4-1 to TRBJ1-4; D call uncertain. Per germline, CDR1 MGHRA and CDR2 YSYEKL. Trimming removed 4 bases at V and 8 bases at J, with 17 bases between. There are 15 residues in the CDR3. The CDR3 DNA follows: TGCGCCAGCAGCCTTCTATCAGGTTTGGGGGAAAAACTGTTTTTT. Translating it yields CASSLLSGLGEKLFF.

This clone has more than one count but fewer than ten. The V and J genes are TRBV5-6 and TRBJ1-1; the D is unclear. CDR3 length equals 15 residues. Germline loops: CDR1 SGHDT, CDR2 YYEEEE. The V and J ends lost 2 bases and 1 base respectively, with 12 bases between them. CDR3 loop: CASSFNGQPNTEAFF. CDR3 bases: TGTGCCAGCAGCTTCAATGGGCAGCCGAACACTGAAGCTTTCTTT.

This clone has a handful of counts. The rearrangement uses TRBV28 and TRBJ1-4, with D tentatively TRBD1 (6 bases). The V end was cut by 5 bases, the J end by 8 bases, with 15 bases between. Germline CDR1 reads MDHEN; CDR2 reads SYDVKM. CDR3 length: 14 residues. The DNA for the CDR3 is TGTGCCAGCAGTCCCAACAGGGTCGGGGAAAAACTGTTTTTT. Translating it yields CASSPNRVGEKLFF. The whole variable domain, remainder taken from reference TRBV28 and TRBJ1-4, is DVKVTQSSRYLVKRTGEKVFLECVQDMDHENMFWYRQDPGLGLRLIYFSYDVKMKEKGDIPEGYSVSREKKERFSLILESASTNQTSMYLCASSPNRVGEKLFFGSGTQLSVL.

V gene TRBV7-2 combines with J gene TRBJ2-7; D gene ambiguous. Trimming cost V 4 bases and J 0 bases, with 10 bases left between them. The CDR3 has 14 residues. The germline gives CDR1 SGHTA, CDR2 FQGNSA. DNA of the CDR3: TGTGCCAGCAGCTCGACGGGCCTCTCCTACGAGCAGTACTTC. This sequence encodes CASSSTGLSYEQYF.

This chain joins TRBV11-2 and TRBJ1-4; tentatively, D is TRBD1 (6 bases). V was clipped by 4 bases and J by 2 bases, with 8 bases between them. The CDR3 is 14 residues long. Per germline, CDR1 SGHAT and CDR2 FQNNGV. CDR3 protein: CASSSRGTNEKLFF. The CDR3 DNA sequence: TGTGCCAGCAGCTCCAGGGGCACTAATGAAAAACTGTTTTTT.